A selection of T cell receptor beta chains follows, all from one sample in a study of cytomegalovirus exposure and HLA in healthy donors. Assay used: immunoSEQ multiplex PCR; TCRdb lists only in-frame clones, some missing. In the table there are 250,000 to 350,000 clones, about 80% of which are singletons. Sequencing was done on a sample of PBMCs. Every receptor here comes from a girl aged 2-15 years in good health and CMV-seronegative. The CDR3 runs from the conserved cysteine through the conserved F or W. A D gene is named only where the DNA matches it firmly. Size values are once, few and many counts, or a class for expanded clones, and some rows have none.

v_gene	d_gene	abundance	j_gene	CDR3nt	CDR3aa
TRBV4-1	.	.	TRBJ2-5	TGCGCCAGCAGCCAATTGGCGGGTCCGCACGAGGTCAAAGAGACCCAGTACTTC	CASSQLAGPHEVKETQYF
TRBV25-1	TRBD1	.	TRBJ1-1	TGTGCCAGCAGTGAGAGACAGGGTCTTTCTGAAGCTTTCTTT	CASSERQGLSEAFF
TRBV7-9	.	few	TRBJ1-1	TGTGCCAGCAGCCCACCGGAGACAGAGAACACTGAAGCTTTCTTT	CASSPPETENTEAFF
TRBV5-1	TRBD1	.	TRBJ1-4	TGCGCCAGCAGCTTGGTTCCGGGACAGGGAGGTGAAAAACTGTTTTTT	CASSLVPGQGGEKLFF
TRBV10-3	.	.	TRBJ2-7	TGTGCCATCAGAACCGGGACATTCTACGAGCAGTACTTC	CAIRTGTFYEQYF
TRBV11-2	.	.	TRBJ2-7	TGTGCCAGCAGCTTAGACCTGAGGGCGGGGTTACCCTACGAGCAGTACTTC	CASSLDLRAGLPYEQYF
TRBV9	TRBD1	.	TRBJ2-5	TGTGCCAGCAGCGGGGACAGGGGGACCCAGTACTTC	CASSGDRGTQYF
TRBV14	.	.	TRBJ1-5	TGTGCCAGCAGCCAAGATGTGGGGCGCGATCAGCCCCAGCATTTT	CASSQDVGRDQPQHF
TRBV29-1	TRBD1	.	TRBJ2-2	TGCAGCGCGGACAGGGGCGCCGGGGAGCTGTTTTTT	CSADRGAGELFF
TRBV29-1	TRBD1	.	TRBJ2-1	TGCAGCGCTTCCGGACAGGCCGGAGATGAGCAGTTCTTC	CSASGQAGDEQFF
TRBV29-1	TRBD2	.	TRBJ2-7	TGCAGCGTAGAGCGGGGATCATACGAGCAGTACTTC	CSVERGSYEQYF
TRBV7-9	TRBD2	once	TRBJ2-3	TGTGCCAGCAGCTTAGAAGGGAGGGTATCGGGTCATACGCAGTATTTT	CASSLEGRVSGHTQYF
TRBV6-5	.	.	TRBJ1-1	TGTGCCAGCAGTGGATCAAGTGACAGGACTGAAGCTTTCTTT	CASSGSSDRTEAFF
TRBV6-1	TRBD1	.	TRBJ1-4	TGTGCCAGCAGTGACGGGGGACAGGGTAATGAAAAACTGTTTTTT	CASSDGGQGNEKLFF
TRBV9	TRBD2	.	TRBJ2-7	TGTGCCAGCAGCGTAGGTGGCGGGAGCGCCTACGAGCAGTACTTC	CASSVGGGSAYEQYF
TRBV9	TRBD1	few	TRBJ1-2	TGTGCCAGCAGCGTAGGGGGGACCGAGGGGGCGTCAAGGGGCTACACCTTC	CASSVGGTEGASRGYTF
TRBV23-1	.	once	TRBJ1-1	TGCGCCAGCAGTCAAACCCCCACTCCTGAAGCTTTCTTT	CASSQTPTPEAFF
TRBV5-1	.	.	TRBJ2-3	TGCGCCAGCAGCTCCCCAGGGGGCACAGATACGCAGTATTTT	CASSSPGGTDTQYF
TRBV27	TRBD2	.	TRBJ2-3	TGTGCCAGCAGAAAAAGCCCGGGACTAGCGGGAGTATTTTTGTGGACAGATACGCAGTATTTT	CASRKSPGLAGVFLWTDTQYF
TRBV7-6	.	once	TRBJ2-3	TGTGCCAGCAGCTTTGACTACCCCGGCGCAGATACGCAGTATTTT	CASSFDYPGADTQYF
TRBV13	.	.	TRBJ1-5	TGTGCCAGCAGCTTGACCAGGGATTATAATCAGCCCCAGCATTTT	CASSLTRDYNQPQHF
TRBV7-8	TRBD2	.	TRBJ2-2	TGTGCCAGCAGATCAACCTCGACTAGCGGTGGCCCCGGGGAGCTGTTTTTT	CASRSTSTSGGPGELFF
TRBV6-1	.	.	TRBJ1-5	TGTGCCAGCAGTGGAGGGCAGGGAGGCTCCTATCAGCCCCAGCATTTT	CASSGGQGGSYQPQHF
TRBV7-9	.	few	TRBJ1-5	TGTGCCAGCAGCTTAAGAGAGGGGGAAGGTAGCAATCAGCCCCAGCATTTT	CASSLREGEGSNQPQHF
TRBV30	TRBD2	once	TRBJ2-5	TGTGCCTGGACTAGCGGGAGGCCGGAGACCCAGTACTTC	CAWTSGRPETQYF
TRBV29-1	.	once	TRBJ2-7	TGCAGCGGCGCGCGGGGTCTCGACTACGAGCAGTACTTC	CSGARGLDYEQYF
TRBV7-6	TRBD2	.	TRBJ2-1	TGTGCCAGCAGCCGGACTAGTCACCCCTACAATGAGCAGTTCTTC	CASSRTSHPYNEQFF
TRBV28	TRBD1	.	TRBJ2-3	TGTGCCAGCAGTACAGGGACAGGGGTCACAGATACGCAGTATTTT	CASSTGTGVTDTQYF
TRBV4-1	.	.	TRBJ2-5	TGCGCCAGCAGCCAAGATAAGACTTTTCGAGAGACCCAGTACTTC	CASSQDKTFRETQYF
TRBV6-1	TRBD2	.	TRBJ2-1	TGTGCCAGCAGGGAACTAGCGGGCGACTACAATGAGCAGTTCTTC	CASRELAGDYNEQFF
TRBV7-2	.	.	TRBJ1-1	TGTGCCAGCAGCTTAGAGTTTAGCGGCCGGCTGAACACTGAAGCTTTCTTT	CASSLEFSGRLNTEAFF
TRBV25-1	TRBD1	.	TRBJ2-7	TGTGCCAGCAGTCGGACAGGAGCCTACGAGCAGTACTTC	CASSRTGAYEQYF
TRBV21-1	.	.	TRBJ1-1	TGTGCCAGCAGCAAAGGGAGAGAAAACACTGAAGCTTTCTTT	CASSKGRENTEAFF
TRBV30	TRBD2	.	TRBJ2-3	TGTGCCTTCCGTAAGCGGGGGGCGGGCGATACGCAGTATTTT	CAFRKRGAGDTQYF
TRBV7-9	.	.	TRBJ2-5	TGTGCCAGCAGCTTACAGGATATACAAGAGACCCAGTACTTC	CASSLQDIQETQYF
TRBV7-8	.	few	TRBJ1-2	TGTGCCAGCAGCTTAGCAGGGGATGGCTACACCTTC	CASSLAGDGYTF
TRBV6-5	.	few	TRBJ2-1	TGTGCCAGCAGTTACACGCGGGACGTCAAGCAGTTCTTC	CASSYTRDVKQFF
TRBV28	.	.	TRBJ2-7	TGTGCCAGCATCCCAAAGGGAGTCTACGAGCAGTACTTC	CASIPKGVYEQYF
TRBV28	.	.	TRBJ1-1	TGTGCCAGCACCCCGACAGGCGTGGCCCCCGCTGAAGCTTTCTTT	CASTPTGVAPAEAFF
TRBV9	.	.	TRBJ1-1	TGTGCCAGCAGCGTAGGGTTTGGGAGGGTAAGGGGCACTGAAGCTTTCTTT	CASSVGFGRVRGTEAFF
TRBV28	TRBD2	.	TRBJ2-3	TGTGCCAGCACCCCGATGACCTCTTTTATAGAGCGGGGAGGTTCAGATACGCAGTATTTT	CASTPMTSFIERGGSDTQYF
TRBV5-1	.	once	TRBJ1-1	TGCGCCAGCAGCTTGGACAGATGGAACACTGAAGCTTTCTTT	CASSLDRWNTEAFF
TRBV4-1	TRBD1	.	TRBJ1-1	TGCGCCAGCAGCCAAGGAGGACAGGTCCCTGAAGCTTTCTTT	CASSQGGQVPEAFF
TRBV7-6	TRBD2	few	TRBJ2-7	TGTGCCAGCAGCTTATCTAGTACGGGGGGAACCTACGAGCAGTACTTC	CASSLSSTGGTYEQYF
TRBV7-6	.	.	TRBJ2-1	TGTGCCAGCAGCTTAACCGATAGCTCCTACAATGAGCAGTTCTTC	CASSLTDSSYNEQFF
TRBV27	.	.	TRBJ2-7	TGTGCCAGCAGTTTATCGCAGACAGCCTACGAGCAGTACTTC	CASSLSQTAYEQYF
TRBV6-1	.	.	TRBJ2-7	TGTGCCAGCAGAGAACTCAGCCCCCCTAGCTATAGGTCCTACGAGCAGTACTTC	CASRELSPPSYRSYEQYF
TRBV28	.	few	TRBJ1-5	TGTGCCAGCAGTTTACCAGTAAGCAATCAGCCCCAGCATTTT	CASSLPVSNQPQHF